Below, 9 T cell receptor beta chains from the same sample are listed, as sequenced in a study of T-cell reconstitution after alpha-beta-depleted transplantation in children (dated by TCRdb to about 2016). Library prep was done by PCR. TCRdb records Illumina HiSeq 2500 as the sequencer. Molecular barcoding was employed in the preparation of TCR libraries, with unique molecular identifiers being used to normalize TCRbeta repertoire quantification. TCRdb passed the public sequencing reads through fastp at Q25 and MiXCR, retaining productive beta sequences. Entries are consolidated by CDR3 protein sequence, retaining the most common genes and DNA. The sample data list 450,000 to 600,000 distinct CDR3 sequences, and over 25% of these were observed just once. The top ten hold less than 2.5% of the sample. Specimen: PBMCs from the stem cell graft donor, collected from the stem cell graft. The source of these receptors is a human donor who donated a stem cell graft to a child with aplastic anemia.

Only a few counts were recorded for this clonotype. The rearrangement links TRBV3-1 to TRBJ1-1; D might be TRBD1 (6 bases). V was shortened by 1 base and J by 4 bases, with 16 bases between the two germline ends. The CDR3 consists of 16 residues. Germline CDR1 reads LGHDT; CDR2 reads YNNKEL (reference sequence). CDR3 in DNA: TGTGCCAGCAGCCAAGGTGGAACGAGGGGGGCCACTGAAGCTTTCTTT. Translating it yields CASSQGGTRGATEAFF.

This clonotype occurred a few times. This sequence joins TRBV5-1 and TRBJ2-1, with 11 bases identical to TRBD2. The CDR3 is 14 amino acids. Germline lookup yields CDR1 SGHRS and CDR2 YFSETQ. The V gene end was trimmed by 2 bases and the J gene end by 8 bases; junction bases not matched to a gene: 3. The CDR3 region is CASSFSGRADEQFF. The CDR3 DNA follows: TGCGCCAGCAGCTTTAGCGGGAGGGCCGATGAGCAGTTCTTC.

This clonotype was recorded many times. This CDR3 reads CASWPGSGNQPQHF. The CDR3 DNA is TGTGCCAGCTGGCCGGGCTCGGGCAATCAGCCCCAGCATTTT. The V call is TRBV12-3 or TRBV12-4, the J call TRBJ1-5; D gene uncertain. Trimming took off 8 bases at V and 2 bases at J, with 13 bases between the two ends. The CDR3 totals 14 residues.

This chain connects TRBV7-2 to TRBJ1-6, with D unclear. Trimming took off 6 bases at V and 7 bases at J, with 10 bases between the two ends. This CDR3 is built from 13 residues. Germline loops: CDR1 SGHTA, CDR2 FQGNSA. For the CDR3, the DNA is TGTGCCAGCAGATCAGAGGCGAATTCACCCCTCCACTTT. It codes for CASRSEANSPLHF.

The chain has TRBV4-2 and TRBJ2-6; D remains unclear. Per the germline V gene, CDR1 is LGHNA and CDR2 is YNFKEQ. V lost 0 bases to trimming and J lost 3 bases, with 9 bases between them. This CDR3 spans 16 amino acids. The CDR3 is CASSQDLGNGANVLTF. The CDR3 coding sequence is TGTGCCAGCAGCCAAGATTTGGGGAATGGGGCCAACGTCCTGACTTTC.

This chain connects TRBV6-5 to TRBJ2-1; 10 nucleotides match TRBD2. Germline V gene data show CDR1 as MNHEY and CDR2 as SVGAGI. This CDR3 contains 16 residues. V lost 2 bases to trimming and J lost 8 bases; unmatched junction nucleotides: 9. The CDR3 region has the DNA TGTGCCAGCAGTTACGCTCCTAGCGGGAGTAGTGATGAGCAGTTCTTC. It specifies CASSYAPSGSSDEQFF.

In its sample, this clonotype was seen a few times. This chain links TRBV7-9 with TRBJ2-3; unclear D gene. From germline, CDR1 is SEHNR and CDR2 FQNEAQ (reference sequence). Trimming cost V 1 base and J 0 bases, with 11 bases left between them. This CDR3 is built from 16 residues. The CDR3 sequence is CASSLGAAASTDTQYF. The CDR3 DNA follows: TGTGCCAGCAGCTTAGGGGCAGCCGCTAGCACAGATACGCAGTATTTT.

This clonotype showed up just a few times. V usage is TRBV29-1 and J usage is TRBJ2-1; D uncertain. This CDR3 contains 14 residues. CDR1 SQVTM and CDR2 ANQGSEA come from the germline V gene. V lost 5 bases and J lost 3, with 14 bases in between. The CDR3 loop is CSVLWGLGYNEQFF. The CDR3 region has the DNA TGCAGCGTTCTTTGGGGTCTGGGCTACAATGAGCAGTTCTTC.

This clonotype was seen a few times. This chain uses TRBV7-2 with TRBJ1-4; 7 nucleotides line up with TRBD1. The V segment lost 5 bases and the J segment 10 bases; nucleotides outside the gene matches: 4. The CDR3 sequence is 12 residues long. Germline-derived CDR1 and CDR2 are SGHTA and FQGNSA. CDR3 DNA sequence: TGTGCCAGCAGCCGACAGGGTTTAAAACTGTTTTTT. Protein sequence: CASSRQGLKLFF.